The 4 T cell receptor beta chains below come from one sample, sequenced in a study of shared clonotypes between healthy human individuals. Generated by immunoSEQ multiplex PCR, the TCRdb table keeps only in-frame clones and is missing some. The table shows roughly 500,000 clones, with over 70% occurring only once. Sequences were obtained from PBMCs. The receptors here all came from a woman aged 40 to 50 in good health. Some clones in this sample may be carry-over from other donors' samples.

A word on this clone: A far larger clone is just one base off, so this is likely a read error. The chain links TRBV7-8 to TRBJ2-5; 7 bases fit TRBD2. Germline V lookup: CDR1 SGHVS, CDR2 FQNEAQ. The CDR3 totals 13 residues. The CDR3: CASSPGLQESQYF. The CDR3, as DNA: TGTGCCAGCAGCCCGGGACTACAAGAGTCCCAGTACTTC.

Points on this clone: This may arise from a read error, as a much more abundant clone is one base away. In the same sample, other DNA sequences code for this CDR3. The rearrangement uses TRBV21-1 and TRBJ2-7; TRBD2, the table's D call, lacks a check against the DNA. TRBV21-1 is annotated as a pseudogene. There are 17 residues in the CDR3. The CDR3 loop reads CASSPPSPVHETYEQYF. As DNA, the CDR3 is TGTGCCAGCAGCCCCCCATCCCCTGTACATGAGACTTACGAGCAGTACTTC.

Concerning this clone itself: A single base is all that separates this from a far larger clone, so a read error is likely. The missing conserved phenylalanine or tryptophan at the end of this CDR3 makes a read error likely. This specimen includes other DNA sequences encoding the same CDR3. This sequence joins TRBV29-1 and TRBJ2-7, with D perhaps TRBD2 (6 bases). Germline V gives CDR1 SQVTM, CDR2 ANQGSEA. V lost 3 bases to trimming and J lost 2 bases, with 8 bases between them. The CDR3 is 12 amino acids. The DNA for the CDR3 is TGCAGCGTTGAGGAGGGGCCCTACGAGCAGTACTTA. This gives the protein CSVEEGPYEQYL.

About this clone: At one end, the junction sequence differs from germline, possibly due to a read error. CDR3 coding DNA: TGCGCCAGCAGCCTAGGATCAGGGGACAATGAGCAGTTCTTC. Protein: CASSLGSGDNEQFF. The V gene is TRBV5-4, the J gene TRBJ2-1; tentatively, D is TRBD1 (6 bases). This CDR3 region has 14 residues. Germline-derived CDR1 and CDR2 are SGHNT and YYREEE (reference sequence).